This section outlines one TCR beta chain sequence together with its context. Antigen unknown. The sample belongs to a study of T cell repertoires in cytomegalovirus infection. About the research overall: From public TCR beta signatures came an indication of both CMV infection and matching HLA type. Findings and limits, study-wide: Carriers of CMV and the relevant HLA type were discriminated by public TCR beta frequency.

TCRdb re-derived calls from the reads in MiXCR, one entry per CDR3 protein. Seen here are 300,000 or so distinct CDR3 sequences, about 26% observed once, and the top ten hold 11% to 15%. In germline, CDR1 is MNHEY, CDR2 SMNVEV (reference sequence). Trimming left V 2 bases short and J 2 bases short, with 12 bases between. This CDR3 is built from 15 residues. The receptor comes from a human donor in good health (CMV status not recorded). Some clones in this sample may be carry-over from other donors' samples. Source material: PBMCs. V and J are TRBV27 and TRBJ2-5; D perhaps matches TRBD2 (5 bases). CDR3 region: CASSLGRALQETQYF. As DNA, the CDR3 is TGTGCCAGCAGTTTAGGGCGGGCCCTTCAAGAGACCCAGTACTTC.